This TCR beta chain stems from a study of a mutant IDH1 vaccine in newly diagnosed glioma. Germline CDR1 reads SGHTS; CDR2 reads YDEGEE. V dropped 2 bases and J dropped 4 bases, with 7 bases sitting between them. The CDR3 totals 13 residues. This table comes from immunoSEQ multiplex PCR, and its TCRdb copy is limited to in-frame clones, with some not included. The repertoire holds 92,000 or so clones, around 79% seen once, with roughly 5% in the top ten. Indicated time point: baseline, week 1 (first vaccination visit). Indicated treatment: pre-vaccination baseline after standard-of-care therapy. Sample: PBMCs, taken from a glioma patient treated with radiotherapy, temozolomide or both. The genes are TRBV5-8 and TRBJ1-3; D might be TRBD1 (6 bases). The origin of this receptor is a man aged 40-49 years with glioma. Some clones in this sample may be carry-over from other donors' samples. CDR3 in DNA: TGTGCCAGCAGCTTAGGACAGGGAAACACCATATATTTT. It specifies CASSLGQGNTIYF.